Listed here are 22 T cell receptor beta chains from one sample, sequenced in a study of molecular identifiers for immune sequencing clone quantification. One entry per CDR3 protein results from TCRdb running MiXCR on the PCR reads. The sample holds about 640,000 distinct CDR3 sequences, 15% to 20% seen once. Input material: naive CD8+ T cells from blood, with Jurkat cell RNA spiked in. Subset defined: FACS-sorted CD8+CD4-CCR7+CD45RA+ naive T cells. These receptors were obtained from a human donor in good health. Some libraries in this study had Jurkat cell RNA spiked in.

This clonotype has a handful of counts. The chain uses TRBV28 and TRBJ1-2; 10 nucleotides match TRBD1. The V segment lost 2 bases and the J segment 4 bases; nucleotides outside the gene matches: 7. The germline gives CDR1 MDHEN, CDR2 SYDVKM. This CDR3 comprises 16 residues. The CDR3 DNA reads as TGTGCCAGCAGTTTAGCGGACAGGGGGGGGATCTATGGCTACACCTTC. Protein: CASSLADRGGIYGYTF.

This clonotype came up many times. The DNA of the CDR3 is TGTGCCACCAGTGATTCTCAGTCCTGCTCTGGAAACACCATATATTTT. Protein sequence: CATSDSQSCSGNTIYF. The V and J genes are TRBV24-1 and TRBJ1-3; D not certain. The V and J ends lost 2 bases and 0 bases respectively, with 10 bases between them. This CDR3 is built from 16 residues. The germline V gene has CDR1 KGHDR and CDR2 SFDVKD.

This clonotype has only a few counts. The rearrangement links TRBV12-3 or TRBV12-4 to TRBJ1-5; the D gene is possibly TRBD1 (5 bases). Trimming stripped 5 bases from V and 5 bases from J, with 13 bases between. There are 14 residues in the CDR3. In nucleotides, the CDR3 is TGTGCCAGCAGTCCCTGGGACCGCGATCAGCCCCAGCATTTT. This codes for CASSPWDRDQPQHF.

This clonotype has ten or more counts. The gene calls are TRBV24-1 and TRBJ2-1, with D possibly TRBD1 on 5 matching bases. Trimming removed 2 bases from V and 0 bases from J, with 10 bases in between. Germline V gene lookup returns CDR1 KGHDR and CDR2 SFDVKD. The CDR3 spans 16 residues. The CDR3 nucleotides are TGTGCCACCAGTGATTCTGGGGCCCTCTCCTACAATGAGCAGTTCTTC. It translates to CATSDSGALSYNEQFF.

The chain employs TRBV9 and TRBJ2-1; D ambiguous. V was cut by 3 bases and J by 4 bases, with 17 bases left in between. Germline CDR1 reads SGDLS; CDR2 reads YYNGEE. The CDR3 covers 16 residues. In nucleotides, the CDR3 is TGTGCCAGCAGCGCCTATATACATGGACCGTACAATGAGCAGTTCTTC. This gives the protein CASSAYIHGPYNEQFF. Complete variable domain (other parts from reference TRBV9 and TRBJ2-1): DSGVTQTPKHLITATGQRVTLRCSPRSGDLSVYWYQQSLDQGLQFLIQYYNGEERAKGNILERFSAQQFPDLHSELNLSSLELGDSALYFCASSAYIHGPYNEQFFGPGTRLTVL.

As to this clonotype: A much larger clone sits a single nucleotide away, making a read error possible. The genes are TRBV7-9 and TRBJ2-1; 9 bases align to TRBD1. CDR3 length equals 15 residues. The germline V gene has CDR1 SEHNR and CDR2 FQNEAQ (reference sequence). CDR3 region: CASSWPGQGPNEQLF. CDR3 nucleotides: TGTGCCAGCAGCTGGCCCGGACAGGGGCCTAATGAGCAGCTCTTC.

This clonotype was seen many times. The rearrangement links TRBV12-3 or TRBV12-4 to TRBJ2-5; D could derive from TRBD1 or TRBD2 (6 bases each). This CDR3 is 14 amino acids long. V dropped 6 bases and J dropped 3 bases, with 14 bases sitting between them. DNA of the CDR3: TGTGCCAGCAGAGACGGGGGACATAAAGAGACCCAGTACTTC. Translating it yields CASRDGGHKETQYF.

This clonotype was detected ten times or more. This sequence joins TRBV4-3 and TRBJ1-2, with a weak D call TRBD1 (6 bases). V was cut by 1 base and J by 4 bases, with 13 bases left in between. This CDR3 is 15 amino acids long. The V gene's germline CDR1 is LGHNA and CDR2 YSLEER. In nucleotides, the CDR3 is TGCGCCAGCAGCCAAGGCAGGGGCAGACCCTATGGCTACACCTTC. It specifies CASSQGRGRPYGYTF.

This clonotype was picked up many times. The chain is built from TRBV3-1 and TRBJ1-2; 9 nucleotides match TRBD1. V shed 1 base, J shed 5 bases, and the junction held 5 bases outside the gene matches. This CDR3 is 15 amino acids long. Germline values: CDR1 LGHDT, CDR2 YNNKEL (reference sequence). This CDR3 is CASSQGTGEGYGYTF. For the CDR3, the DNA is TGTGCCAGCAGCCAAGGGACAGGGGAGGGGTATGGCTACACCTTC.

There are many counts of this clonotype. The genes are TRBV7-9 and TRBJ2-5; a weak D match, TRBD1 (5 bases). This CDR3 contains 15 residues. V lost 5 bases to trimming and J lost 1 base, with 14 bases between them. CDR1 is SEHNR and CDR2 is FQNEAQ in the germline V gene (reference sequence). CDR3 coding DNA: TGTGCCAGCAGCACCCAAATGGGGCCCCAAGAGACCCAGTACTTC. Translation gives CASSTQMGPQETQYF.

Comments on this clonotype: One base away lies a much larger clone, so this may be a sequencing read error. This sequence joins TRBV13 and TRBJ1-1; 7 bases match TRBD1. The V segment lost 8 bases and the J segment 11 bases; nucleotides outside the gene matches: 14. The CDR3 is made up of 13 amino acids. The V gene's germline CDR1 is PRHDT and CDR2 FYEKMQ (reference sequence). DNA for the CDR3: TGTGCCAGCGGCTCGGGACAGACCCATCGGGCTTTCTTT. The encoded protein is CASGSGQTHRAFF. Supplemented by reference TRBV13 and TRBJ1-1, the full variable domain reads AAGVIQSPRHLIKEKRETATLKCYPIPRHDTVYWYQQGPGQDPQFLISFYEKMQSDKGSIPDRFSAQQFSDYHSELNMSSLELGDSALYFCASGSGQTHRAFFGQGTRLTVV.

This clonotype was seen many times. This rearrangement joins TRBV6-5 to TRBJ1-4; no clear D. Germline values: CDR1 MNHEY, CDR2 SVGAGI. Trimming left V 6 bases short and J 0 bases short, with 2 bases between. This CDR3 region has 12 residues. The CDR3 sequence: CASRSTNEKLFF. The CDR3 DNA reads as TGTGCCAGCAGGTCAACTAATGAAAAACTGTTTTTT.

This clonotype has at least ten counts. V usage is TRBV5-6 and J usage is TRBJ2-7; D unclear. Germline CDR1 SGHDT, CDR2 YYEEEE. The CDR3 is 12 residues long. The germline V and J ends were trimmed by 3 bases and 6 bases, with 10 bases remaining between them. The CDR3 nucleotides read TGTGCCAGCAGCTCAACCCCCCCCGAGCAGTACTTC. This encodes CASSSTPPEQYF.

The sample holds many counts of this clonotype. V is TRBV29-1 and J is TRBJ2-7; a weak D match, TRBD1 (6 bases). V was cut by 4 bases and J by 4 bases, with 11 bases left in between. CDR1 and CDR2 from the germline V gene are SQVTM and ANQGSEA. The CDR3 spans 12 residues. The CDR3 region is CSVGRGRYEQYF. The CDR3 nucleotides read TGCAGCGTTGGCAGGGGTAGGTACGAGCAGTACTTC.

In its sample, this clonotype was seen many times. The chain carries TRBV7-6 and TRBJ2-5; 7 positions match TRBD1. The V and J ends lost 4 bases and 0 bases, in that order; junction bases with no gene match: 11. The CDR3 contains 17 residues. Germline CDR1 and CDR2: SGHVS and FNYEAQ. This CDR3 is CASSSITGVTYQETQYF. The CDR3, as DNA: TGTGCCAGCAGCTCGATAACAGGGGTGACTTACCAAGAGACCCAGTACTTC. The full variable domain, with the rest looked up from reference TRBV7-6 and TRBJ2-5, is GAGVSQSPRYKVTKRGQDVALRCDPISGHVSLYWYRQALGQGPEFLTYFNYEAQQDKSGLPNDRFSAERPEGSISTLTIQRTEQRDSAMYRCASSSITGVTYQETQYFGPGTRLLVL.

This clonotype occurred many times. This rearrangement joins TRBV12-3 or TRBV12-4 to TRBJ1-4; TRBD1 agrees at 8 bases. J lost 0 bases, V lost 6 bases, and 6 bases had no gene match. The CDR3 runs to 16 residues. CDR3 residues: CASSDGTGSTNEKLFF. In DNA form, the CDR3 reads TGTGCCAGCAGCGACGGGACAGGATCAACTAATGAAAAACTGTTTTTT.

This clonotype was picked up many times. J is TRBJ2-7 and V is TRBV5-1, with D perhaps TRBD2 (5 bases). CDR3 length: 13 residues. The germline V gene encodes CDR1 SGHRS and CDR2 YFSETQ. Trimming took 2 bases from V and 4 from J, leaving 10 bases between them. The CDR3 spells CASSLRAGYEQYF. In DNA form, the CDR3 reads TGCGCCAGCAGCTTAAGGGCGGGTTACGAGCAGTACTTC. Complete variable domain (other parts from reference TRBV5-1 and TRBJ2-7): KAGVTQTPRYLIKTRGQQVTLSCSPISGHRSVSWYQQTPGQGLQFLFEYFSETQRNKGNFPGRFSGRQFSNSRSEMNVSTLELGDSALYLCASSLRAGYEQYFGPGTRLTVT.

At least ten counts were recorded for this clonotype. The chain uses TRBV7-2 and TRBJ1-1; possibly TRBD1 for D (5 bases). Germline CDR1 and CDR2: SGHTA and FQGNSA. Deletions cut 4 bases from V and 0 bases from J, with 12 bases between. CDR3 size: 15 residues. In DNA, the CDR3 is TGTGCCAGCAGCTCCCCGACAGCGGTGAACACTGAAGCTTTCTTT. Encoded protein: CASSSPTAVNTEAFF.

This clonotype was recorded a few times. It may be a read error: a sequence one base away is much more abundant. This chain joins TRBV19 and TRBJ2-2; possibly TRBD2 for D (5 bases). CDR3 length equals 13 residues. Germline V gene data show CDR1 as LNHDA and CDR2 as SQIVND (reference sequence). In nucleotides, the CDR3 is TGTGCCAGTAGTATGACGGTCACCGGGGAGCTGGTTTTT. Translation: CASSMTVTGELVF.

The rearrangement links TRBV11-3 to TRBJ2-3; D is possibly TRBD1 or TRBD2 (5 bases each). The CDR3 has 15 residues. V dropped 1 base and J dropped 4 bases, with 12 bases sitting between them. Germline assignment: CDR1 SGHNT and CDR2 YENEEA. The CDR3 sequence is CASSLAEGMADTQYF. As DNA, the CDR3 is TGTGCCAGCAGCTTAGCCGAGGGGATGGCAGATACGCAGTATTTT.

This clonotype was observed many times. The chain combines TRBV4-1 with TRBJ1-5, with D maybe TRBD1 (5 bases). This CDR3 region has 16 residues. Germline CDR1 and CDR2: MGHRA and YSYEKL. Trimming pared 3 bases from V and 5 bases from J, leaving 17 bases between. The CDR3 sequence: CASSQEAWGEDQPQHF. CDR3 bases: TGCGCCAGCAGCCAGGAGGCTTGGGGGGAGGATCAGCCCCAGCATTTT.

The chain is built from TRBV7-9 and TRBJ2-2, with D perhaps matching TRBD2 (7 bases). V was cut by 5 bases and J by 5 bases, with 18 bases left in between. Germline V gene lookup returns CDR1 SEHNR and CDR2 FQNEAQ (reference sequence). The CDR3 consists of 16 residues. The CDR3 is CASSPPGGRETGELFF. The CDR3 region has the DNA TGTGCCAGCAGCCCCCCGGGGGGCAGGGAAACCGGGGAGCTGTTTTTT. Combining the CDR3 with reference TRBV7-9 and TRBJ2-2 gives the whole variable domain DTGVSQNPRHKITKRGQNVTFRCDPISEHNRLYWYRQTLGQGPEFLTYFQNEAQLEKSRLLSDRFSAERPKGSFSTLEIQRTEQGDSAMYLCASSPPGGRETGELFFGEGSRLTVL.